Below, 28 T cell receptor beta chains from the same sample are listed, as sequenced in a study of type 1 and type 2 diabetes patients. Amplification started from genomic DNA. Multiplex PCR with 30 forward and 13 reverse primers amplified the TCR beta CDR3. Each CDR3 protein is one row after TCRdb ran MiXCR on the multiplex PCR reads. The repertoire has 250,000 or so distinct CDR3 sequences, around 50% of them found once; the top ten carry approximately 13%. Material: peripheral blood mononuclear cells (PBMCs). These receptors originate from a man aged 18 to 35 with type 2 diabetes.

This chain uses TRBV20-1 with TRBJ2-7; D is ambiguous. There are 11 residues in the CDR3. V dropped 5 bases and J dropped 4 bases, with 9 bases sitting between them. Germline CDR1 DFQATT, CDR2 SNEGSKA (reference sequence). In DNA, the CDR3 is TGCAGTGCTGCCGACGGGTACGAGCAGTACTTC. Protein product: CSAADGYEQYF.

This clonotype was counted ten times or more. This chain links TRBV25-1 with TRBJ2-7; 9 bases line up with TRBD1. This CDR3 region has 12 residues. The germline V gene encodes CDR1 MGHDK and CDR2 SYGVNS. After removal of 8 bases from V and 6 bases from J, the junction contained 5 bases not matched to a gene. The CDR3 DNA reads TGTGCCAGCGGGACAGGGAATAGCGAGCAGTACTTC. Its protein is CASGTGNSEQYF.

This clonotype has just a few counts. V is TRBV2 and J is TRBJ2-3, with D possibly being TRBD1 or TRBD2 (5 bases each). The germline V gene has CDR1 SNHLY and CDR2 FYNNEI. Trimming removed 4 bases from V and 0 bases from J, with 20 bases in between. CDR3 length equals 18 residues. The CDR3 sequence is CASSVLPRDPESTDTQYF. The CDR3 DNA follows: TGTGCCAGCAGTGTCCTACCCCGGGACCCCGAGAGCACAGATACGCAGTATTTT.

V is TRBV7-8 and J is TRBJ2-4, with TRBD2 as a possible D gene (5 bases). The germline V gene has CDR1 SGHVS and CDR2 FQNEAQ. V lost 5 bases, J lost 5 bases, and 13 bases lay in between. The CDR3 is 14 residues long. CDR3 sequence: CASSPRETQNIQYF. As DNA, the CDR3 is TGTGCCAGCAGCCCGAGGGAGACACAAAACATTCAGTACTTC.

The gene calls are TRBV7-2 and TRBJ2-7; D gene unclear. Germline V lookup: CDR1 SGHTA, CDR2 FQGNSA. The CDR3 is 15 amino acids. Deletions cut 3 bases from V and 6 bases from J, with 18 bases between. This chain's CDR3 is CASSLNSRNGLEQYF. In nucleotides, the CDR3 is TGTGCCAGCAGCTTGAACTCCCGGAATGGTCTCGAGCAGTACTTC.

This clonotype was recorded a few times. This chain connects TRBV19 to TRBJ2-7; possibly TRBD2 for D (6 bases). The germline V and J ends were trimmed by 8 bases and 2 bases, with 16 bases remaining between them. CDR3 size: 14 residues. Per the germline V gene, CDR1 is LNHDA and CDR2 is SQIVND (reference sequence). The CDR3 loop is CASSTGESPYEQYF. As DNA, the CDR3 is TGTGCCAGTTCAACGGGGGAGAGCCCCTACGAGCAGTACTTC.

The genes are TRBV6-1 and TRBJ2-2; maybe TRBD1 (5 bases). The CDR3 has 17 amino acids. V was pared by 7 bases and J by 2 bases, with 20 bases between. Germline V gene lookup returns CDR1 MNHNS and CDR2 SASEGT. CDR3 sequence: CASMRFLGHQNTGELFF. The CDR3 DNA is TGTGCCAGCATGCGTTTTTTAGGACACCAAAACACCGGGGAGCTGTTTTTT.

A note on this clonotype: The junction departs from the called germline gene at one end, perhaps through a read error. CDR3 sequence (DNA): TGTGCCACCAGTGACATCGCGGGACAGGGGAAACAAGAGACCCAGTACTTC. Amino acid sequence: CATSDIAGQGKQETQYF. The chain is built from TRBV2 and TRBJ2-5; 10 nucleotides line up with TRBD1. This CDR3 spans 17 amino acids. Germline-derived CDR1 and CDR2 are SNHLY and FYNNEI.

This clonotype was observed a few times. The chain couples TRBV20-1 to TRBJ2-1, with 8 bases fitting TRBD2. The J segment lost 5 bases and the V segment lost 3 bases, leaving 6 bases of the junction unmatched. CDR3 length equals 14 residues. CDR1 is DFQATT, CDR2 SNEGSKA, per germline (reference sequence). CDR3 region: CSASGRAIDNEQFF. As DNA, the CDR3 is TGCAGTGCTAGCGGGAGGGCCATCGACAATGAGCAGTTCTTC.

This chain links TRBV27 with TRBJ2-5; D is possibly TRBD2 (5 bases). Germline V gives CDR1 MNHEY, CDR2 SMNVEV (reference sequence). Trimming removed 2 bases at V and 3 bases at J, with 13 bases between. The CDR3 is 15 residues long. CDR3 loop: CASSLTLAREETQYF. CDR3 nucleotide sequence: TGTGCCAGCAGTTTAACGCTAGCTCGGGAAGAGACCCAGTACTTC.

J is TRBJ2-7 and V is TRBV13, with D unresolved. Germline loops: CDR1 PRHDT, CDR2 FYEKMQ (reference sequence). The CDR3 is 12 residues long. The ends were cut back, 3 bases at V and 5 bases at J, with 8 bases in the middle. Written as DNA, the CDR3 is TGTGCCAGCAGCTTTATGAGTGACGAGCAGTACTTC. Translation: CASSFMSDEQYF.

This clonotype was found many times. The chain recombines TRBV7-2 with TRBJ2-5; D remains ambiguous. Trimming took 2 bases from V and 0 from J, leaving 16 bases between them. This CDR3 comprises 17 residues. CDR1 SGHTA and CDR2 FQGNSA come from the germline V gene. Here the CDR3 reads CASSLSFGEINQETQYF. CDR3 nucleotides: TGTGCCAGCAGCTTATCCTTTGGTGAGATAAACCAAGAGACCCAGTACTTC.

A few counts support this clonotype. The chain is built from TRBV19 and TRBJ1-1; D is unclear. Germline V gives CDR1 LNHDA, CDR2 SQIVND (reference sequence). This CDR3 has 15 amino acids. V was trimmed by 0 bases and J by 0 bases, leaving 8 bases between them. The CDR3, as DNA: TGTGCCAGTAGTATAGATCTGGGTATGAACACTGAAGCTTTCTTT. This gives the protein CASSIDLGMNTEAFF.

The chain recombines TRBV6-5 with TRBJ1-1, with D hard to call. V gave up 4 bases and J gave up 7 bases, with 10 bases separating them. The CDR3 is 12 residues long. Looked up from germline, CDR1 is MNHEY and CDR2 is SVGAGI. CDR3 in DNA: TGTGCCAGCAGTTTTCTACGGAATGAAGCTTTCTTT. Translating gives CASSFLRNEAFF.

J is TRBJ1-1 and V is TRBV5-1; the D gene is possibly TRBD1 (6 bases). This CDR3 contains 14 residues. Germline assignment: CDR1 SGHRS and CDR2 YFSETQ. The V end was cut by 4 bases, the J end by 1 base, with 11 bases between. The CDR3 loop reads CASSPGHANTEAFF. DNA for the CDR3: TGCGCCAGCAGCCCGGGACATGCGAACACTGAAGCTTTCTTT. The whole variable domain, remainder taken from reference TRBV5-1 and TRBJ1-1, is KAGVTQTPRYLIKTRGQQVTLSCSPISGHRSVSWYQQTPGQGLQFLFEYFSETQRNKGNFPGRFSGRQFSNSRSEMNVSTLELGDSALYLCASSPGHANTEAFFGQGTRLTVV.

The chain joins TRBV7-2 to TRBJ2-7; D is perhaps TRBD2 (5 bases). The CDR3 is 14 amino acids. Deletions cut 1 base from V and 2 bases from J, with 9 bases between. Germline CDR1 reads SGHTA; CDR2 reads FQGNSA. CDR3 DNA sequence: TGTGCCAGCAGCTTAGGTGCTAGCCCCTACGAGCAGTACTTC. Its translation: CASSLGASPYEQYF. Variable domain in full (rest from reference TRBV7-2 and TRBJ2-7): GAGVSQSPSNKVTEKGKDVELRCDPISGHTALYWYRQSLGQGLEFLIYFQGNSAPDKSGLPSDRFSAERTGGSVSTLTIQRTQQEDSAVYLCASSLGASPYEQYFGPGTRLTVT.

A single count supports this clonotype. The chain links TRBV19 to TRBJ2-1; D might be TRBD2 (6 bases). V was cut by 3 bases and J by 6 bases, with 9 bases left in between. This CDR3 contains 13 residues. Germline CDR1 reads LNHDA; CDR2 reads SQIVND (reference sequence). CDR3 nucleotides: TGTGCCAGTAGTATCTTTAGCGGCAATGAGCAGTTCTTC. Translating it yields CASSIFSGNEQFF.

This chain links TRBV12-5 with TRBJ1-1; no reliable D call. The CDR3 contains 12 residues. Germline V CDR1 and CDR2: LGHNT, FRNRAP. V dropped 1 base and J dropped 1 base, with 1 base sitting between them. The DNA for the CDR3 is TGTGCTAGTGGTTTGGAGAACACTGAAGCTTTCTTT. Translation: CASGLENTEAFF. The complete variable domain, with remaining parts taken from reference TRBV12-5 and TRBJ1-1, reads DARVTQTPRHKVTEMGQEVTMRCQPILGHNTVFWYRQTMMQGLELLAYFRNRAPLDDSGMPKDRFSAEMPDATLATLKIQPSEPRDSAVYFCASGLENTEAFFGQGTRLTVV.

In its sample, this clonotype was seen a few times. The chain uses TRBV24-1 and TRBJ1-5; D is possibly TRBD1 (5 bases). V gave up 6 bases and J gave up 1 base, with 9 bases separating them. The CDR3 is 14 residues long. Per the germline V gene, CDR1 is KGHDR and CDR2 is SFDVKD. CDR3 region: CATSQGRSNQPQHF. As DNA, the CDR3 is TGTGCCACCAGTCAGGGAAGGAGCAATCAGCCCCAGCATTTT.

This chain joins TRBV29-1 and TRBJ1-2; maybe TRBD1 (5 bases). The CDR3 covers 13 residues. Trimming pared 0 bases from V and 7 bases from J, leaving 12 bases between. The germline CDR1 and CDR2 sequences are SQVTM and ANQGSEA. The CDR3 is CSVEDQSRAGYTF. In DNA, the CDR3 is TGCAGCGTTGAAGATCAAAGCAGGGCTGGCTACACCTTC.

The DNA for the CDR3 is TGTGCCAGCAGCTCAGATAGCAATCAGCCCCAGCATTTT. It encodes CASSSDSNQPQHF. The gene calls are TRBV7-3 and TRBJ1-5, with D unresolved. CDR1 is SGHTA, CDR2 FQGTGA, per germline. The CDR3 runs 13 residues. The V gene lost 4 bases and the J gene lost 0 bases, with 4 bases spanning the gap.

This clonotype has only a few counts. The chain links TRBV30 to TRBJ2-1; TRBD1 might be the D (5 bases). Trimming cost V 5 bases and J 0 bases, with 8 bases left between them. CDR1 and CDR2 (germline): GTSNPN, SVGIG (reference sequence). This CDR3 region has 13 residues. CDR3 nucleotides: TGTGCCTGGCAGGGCGGCTCCTACAATGAGCAGTTCTTC. Translation: CAWQGGSYNEQFF.

The sample holds many counts of this clonotype. This chain links TRBV19 with TRBJ1-4, with no clear D. Germline V lookup: CDR1 LNHDA, CDR2 SQIVND (reference sequence). The CDR3 is made up of 16 amino acids. Trimming pared 8 bases from V and 0 bases from J, leaving 16 bases between. DNA of the CDR3: TGTGCCAGTTCATCCGCTTGGGAGACAACTAATGAAAAACTGTTTTTT. This encodes CASSSAWETTNEKLFF.

The rearrangement links TRBV7-2 to TRBJ1-2; D may be TRBD1 (6 bases). CDR1 SGHTA and CDR2 FQGNSA come from the germline V gene. The CDR3 length is 14 residues. Trimming shortened V by 5 bases and J by 6 bases, and 16 bases separated the two germline ends. The CDR3 nucleotides read TGTGCCAGCAGCGCGCGGGACACTACTCATGGCTACACCTTC. This gives the protein CASSARDTTHGYTF.

The gene calls are TRBV6-5 and TRBJ1-6; D might be TRBD1 (6 bases). The CDR3 has 15 residues. Per germline, CDR1 MNHEY and CDR2 SVGAGI. Trimming left V 6 bases short and J 8 bases short, with 17 bases between. The CDR3 reads CASRISGGGYSPLHF. For the CDR3, the DNA is TGTGCCAGCAGGATCTCCGGGGGCGGTTATTCACCCCTCCACTTT.

This clonotype was detected only a few times. This rearrangement joins TRBV6-5 to TRBJ2-5; no clear D gene. The CDR3 covers 13 residues. V lost 6 bases and J 5 bases, leaving 13 bases between the germline ends. Germline CDR1 is MNHEY and CDR2 is SVGAGI. CDR3 DNA sequence: TGTGCCAGCAGAGTTACAGTGGGGGAGACCCAGTACTTC. This encodes CASRVTVGETQYF.

The chain employs TRBV14 and TRBJ2-1; possible D gene TRBD2, 5 bases. Between the trimmed V and J ends, which lost 4 bases and 10 bases, there was a span of 17 bases. The CDR3 runs 14 residues. Germline V gives CDR1 SGHDN, CDR2 FVKESK. The CDR3 here is CASSRITGGGEQFF. In nucleotides, the CDR3 is TGTGCCAGCAGCCGCATCACTGGAGGAGGAGAGCAGTTCTTC.

The rearrangement uses TRBV13 and TRBJ2-7, with D possibly being TRBD1 or TRBD2 (5 bases each). This CDR3 has 16 residues. Trimming took 4 bases from V and 0 from J, leaving 16 bases between them. Germline V lookup: CDR1 PRHDT, CDR2 FYEKMQ (reference sequence). As DNA, the CDR3 is TGTGCCAGCAGCTCTCTAGTGGGACCCTTCTCCTACGAGCAGTACTTC. Its protein is CASSSLVGPFSYEQYF.